The 32 T cell receptor beta chains below all came from one sample that was sequenced in a study of T cell responses to AZD1222 COVID-19 vaccine. Method: immunoSEQ multiplex PCR; TCRdb's copy keeps in-frame clones and lacks some. Here the sample spans fewer than 200,000 clones, about 90% being singletons. The sequencing here drew on peripheral blood, taken on day 0 of AZD1222 vaccination. These receptors were collected from an adult in good health.

The chain has TRBV6-1 and TRBJ1-5; perhaps TRBD1 as D (5 bases). This CDR3 has 15 amino acids. The germline CDR1 and CDR2 sequences are MNHNS and SASEGT. V shed 3 bases and J shed 7 bases, with 16 bases lying between them. The CDR3 DNA is TGTGCCAGCAGTGATCAGGGAGGGGTCGGACAGCCCCAGCATTTT. This sequence encodes CASSDQGGVGQPQHF.

This clone was seen once. V gene TRBV28 combines with J gene TRBJ1-4, with a tentative D call TRBD1 (6 bases). This CDR3 is built from 14 residues. Between the trimmed V and J ends, which lost 2 bases and 5 bases, there was a span of 9 bases. The germline V gene has CDR1 MDHEN and CDR2 SYDVKM. The CDR3: CASSLEQGNEKLFF. The CDR3 nucleotides are TGTGCCAGCAGTTTAGAACAGGGAAATGAAAAACTGTTTTTT.

The chain recombines TRBV9 with TRBJ1-1; tentatively, D is TRBD1 (5 bases). This CDR3 region has 13 residues. V was pared by 0 bases and J by 8 bases, with 11 bases between. CDR1 and CDR2 (germline): SGDLS, YYNGEE. The CDR3 nucleotides read TGTGCCAGCAGCGTAGACTCAGGGACCGAAGCTTTCTTT. Protein: CASSVDSGTEAFF.

The J gene is TRBJ2-2, the V gene TRBV10-3, with TRBD2 matching over 8 bases. Germline CDR1 reads ENHRY; CDR2 reads SYGVKD. The CDR3 totals 11 residues. J was trimmed by 11 bases and V by 6 bases; bases with no gene match: 2. The CDR3 nucleotides are TGTGCCATCAGGCGGGGGGCCGAGCTGTTTTTT. Protein sequence: CAIRRGAELFF.

V gene TRBV5-1 combines with J gene TRBJ2-2, with D unresolved. Trimming took 1 base from V and 0 from J, leaving 13 bases between them. This CDR3 comprises 17 residues. In germline, CDR1 is SGHRS, CDR2 YFSETQ. The DNA of the CDR3 is TGCGCCAGCAGCTTGTCGACAAACCCCTCGAACACCGGGGAGCTGTTTTTT. As protein: CASSLSTNPSNTGELFF.

The rearrangement joins TRBV9 to TRBJ2-7, with TRBD2 as a possible D gene (5 bases). V was cut by 1 base and J by 5 bases, with 19 bases left in between. Germline V lookup: CDR1 SGDLS, CDR2 YYNGEE. CDR3 size: 16 residues. The chain's CDR3 is CASSVSHHGEFHEQYF. The CDR3 coding sequence is TGTGCCAGCAGCGTATCCCACCATGGGGAGTTCCACGAGCAGTACTTC.

The chain carries TRBV7-9 and TRBJ1-1; 10 nucleotides align to TRBD1. V lost 3 bases, J lost 0 bases, and 4 bases stayed unmatched. Looked up from germline, CDR1 is SEHNR and CDR2 is FQNEAQ (reference sequence). The CDR3 is 16 residues long. The DNA for the CDR3 is TGTGCCAGCAGCTTTAGACAGGGGGCTCTGAACACTGAAGCTTTCTTT. As protein: CASSFRQGALNTEAFF.

This chain joins TRBV18 and TRBJ1-2; no clear D. The CDR3 loop spans 15 amino acids. Trimming shortened V by 0 bases and J by 5 bases, and 13 bases separated the two germline ends. In germline, CDR1 is KGHSH, CDR2 LQKENI. The CDR3 spells CASSPPVDGPYGYTF. CDR3 DNA sequence: TGTGCCAGCTCACCACCGGTCGACGGTCCGTATGGCTACACCTTC.

The rearrangement uses TRBV30 and TRBJ2-5, with D perhaps matching TRBD1 or TRBD2 (6 bases each). The CDR3 has 17 amino acids. The V gene's germline CDR1 is GTSNPN and CDR2 SVGIG (reference sequence). The germline V and J ends were trimmed by 0 bases and 0 bases, with 17 bases remaining between them. This CDR3 is CAWSVKGGSRYQETQYF. CDR3 in DNA: TGTGCCTGGAGTGTAAAAGGGGGGTCCCGGTACCAAGAGACCCAGTACTTC.

This chain links TRBV19 with TRBJ2-5; unclear D gene. Trimming cost V 4 bases and J 4 bases, with 10 bases left between them. Germline CDR1 reads LNHDA; CDR2 reads SQIVND (reference sequence). The CDR3 runs to 13 residues. The CDR3 loop is CASSSSSRETQYF. For the CDR3, the DNA is TGTGCCAGTAGTAGTAGTAGTCGAGAGACCCAGTACTTC.

The V call is TRBV5-4, the J call TRBJ2-2; 9 bases are a match to TRBD2. This CDR3 has 17 residues. V was pared by 1 base and J by 5 bases, with 9 bases of the junction left unmatched. From germline, CDR1 is SGHNT and CDR2 YYREEE (reference sequence). This chain's CDR3 is CASSLLGLAGFTGELFF. The CDR3 DNA reads TGTGCCAGCAGCTTGTTAGGGCTAGCGGGATTTACCGGGGAGCTGTTTTTT.

The chain links TRBV12-3 or TRBV12-4 to TRBJ1-2; a possible D gene is TRBD1 (5 bases). Deletions cut 6 bases from V and 5 bases from J, with 13 bases between. The CDR3 is 13 residues long. Written as DNA, the CDR3 is TGTGCCAGCAGCCTCCGGGACGGGTATGGCTACACCTTC. Translating it yields CASSLRDGYGYTF.

The chain carries TRBV7-9 and TRBJ2-2; D is perhaps TRBD1 (6 bases). CDR3 length: 13 residues. The ends were cut back, 5 bases at V and 6 bases at J, with 10 bases in the middle. From germline, CDR1 is SEHNR and CDR2 FQNEAQ (reference sequence). The DNA of the CDR3 is TGTGCCAGCAGCCAAGCAGGGGCCGGGGAGCTGTTTTTT. Amino acid sequence: CASSQAGAGELFF.

The J gene is TRBJ2-3, the V gene TRBV11-3, with unresolved D. From germline, CDR1 is SGHNT and CDR2 YENEEA. CDR3 size: 14 residues. Trimming left V 0 bases short and J 2 bases short, with 6 bases between. The CDR3 nucleotides read TGTGCCAGCAGCTTAGATGGTATCACAGATACGCAGTATTTT. It encodes CASSLDGITDTQYF.

The V and J genes are TRBV4-1 and TRBJ1-1, with D possibly being TRBD1 (5 bases). The V and J ends lost 3 bases and 11 bases respectively, with 16 bases between them. The CDR3 totals 13 residues. Germline V gene lookup returns CDR1 MGHRA and CDR2 YSYEKL. CDR3 DNA: TGCGCCAGCAGCCAGCTCGTGGGGGAGAGGGCTTTCTTT. Translating gives CASSQLVGERAFF.

The V call is TRBV7-2, the J call TRBJ1-6; D perhaps matches TRBD1 (6 bases). V shed 6 bases and J shed 10 bases, with 19 bases lying between them. CDR1 SGHTA and CDR2 FQGNSA come from the germline V gene. The CDR3 totals 15 residues. The chain's CDR3 is CASSSWGLEGSPLHF. The CDR3 DNA reads TGTGCCAGCAGTTCTTGGGGGCTTGAAGGATCACCCCTCCACTTT.

V usage is TRBV7-9 and J usage is TRBJ2-6, with D possibly TRBD2 on 5 matching bases. The CDR3 sequence is 13 residues long. Germline CDR1 is SEHNR and CDR2 is FQNEAQ (reference sequence). V shed 8 bases and J shed 2 bases, with 7 bases lying between them. The CDR3: CASSGAGANVLTF. In DNA, the CDR3 is TGTGCCAGCTCCGGGGCTGGGGCCAACGTCCTGACTTTC.

The chain recombines TRBV3-1 (or the pseudogene TRBV3-2) with TRBJ1-2; TRBD1 aligns across 7 bases. Germline values: CDR1 LGHDT, CDR2 YNNKEL (reference sequence). This CDR3 has 13 amino acids. V lost 3 bases to trimming and J lost 4 bases; unmatched junction nucleotides: 2. The CDR3 reads CASSHAGGYGYTF. CDR3 nucleotide sequence: TGTGCCAGCAGCCACGCAGGGGGCTATGGCTACACCTTC.

The V and J genes are TRBV6-5 and TRBJ2-7, with 9 bases lining up with TRBD1. V shed 10 bases and J 1 base; nucleotides not matched to a gene: 8. Germline loops: CDR1 MNHEY, CDR2 SVGAGI. The CDR3 sequence is 14 residues long. This CDR3 is CATGEQGASYEQYF. In DNA, the CDR3 is TGTGCCACCGGAGAACAGGGGGCTTCCTACGAGCAGTACTTC.

The chain has TRBV30 and TRBJ2-2; 9 nucleotides agree with TRBD1. The CDR3 runs 15 residues. Losses at the gene ends were 2 bases for V and 1 base for J; bases not matched to a gene: 2. Germline-derived CDR1 and CDR2 are GTSNPN and SVGIG (reference sequence). This CDR3 reads CAWSTGQGNTGELFF. The CDR3 nucleotides are TGTGCCTGGAGTACGGGACAGGGGAACACCGGGGAGCTGTTTTTT. Full variable domain (missing parts from reference TRBV30 and TRBJ2-2): SQTIHQWPATLVQPVGSPLSLECTVEGTSNPNLYWYRQAAGRGLQLLFYSVGIGQISSEVPQNLSASRPQDRQFILSSKKLLLSDSGFYLCAWSTGQGNTGELFFGEGSRLTVL.

Here the CDR3 DNA reads TGTGCCAGCAGCTTAGCCCCACCGATTCGCTCCTACGAGCAGTACTTC. It is translated as CASSLAPPIRSYEQYF. The rearrangement links TRBV11-2 to TRBJ2-7; D call uncertain. Germline assignment: CDR1 SGHAT and CDR2 FQNNGV. This CDR3 is built from 16 residues. Trimming stripped 1 base from V and 0 bases from J, with 13 bases between.

V and J are TRBV7-8 and TRBJ1-6, with a possible D match to TRBD1 (6 bases). The V and J ends lost 5 bases and 3 bases respectively, with 14 bases between them. CDR1 and CDR2 (germline): SGHVS, FQNEAQ. The CDR3 sequence is 16 residues long. As DNA, the CDR3 is TGTGCCAGCAGCCTCCGGGACACCAACTATAATTCACCCCTCCACTTT. This encodes CASSLRDTNYNSPLHF. The entire variable domain, with the rest obtained from reference TRBV7-8 and TRBJ1-6, is as follows: GAGVSQSPRYKVAKRGQDVALRCDPISGHVSLFWYQQALGQGPEFLTYFQNEAQLDKSGLPSDRFFAERPEGSVSTLKIQRTQQEDSAVYLCASSLRDTNYNSPLHFGNGTRLTVT.

V and J are TRBV2 and TRBJ2-3; no clear D gene. CDR1 and CDR2 (germline): SNHLY, FYNNEI. Trimming took off 3 bases at V and 2 bases at J, with 9 bases between the two ends. The CDR3 is made up of 14 amino acids. In nucleotides, the CDR3 is TGTGCCAGCAGTGAGGGTCGGGTCACAGATACGCAGTATTTT. This gives the protein CASSEGRVTDTQYF.

The chain carries TRBV4-1 and TRBJ2-1; 15 nucleotides match TRBD2. In germline, CDR1 is MGHRA, CDR2 YSYEKL. This CDR3 comprises 19 residues. Trimming removed 0 bases from V and 0 bases from J; junction bases left unmatched: 3. Written as DNA, the CDR3 is TGCGCCAGCAGCCAAGATGGACTAGCGGGAGGGAGCTCCTACAATGAGCAGTTCTTC. As protein: CASSQDGLAGGSSYNEQFF.

The chain links TRBV18 to TRBJ2-5; 10 bases fit TRBD2. The CDR3 spans 16 residues. Germline V gives CDR1 KGHSH, CDR2 LQKENI. The V segment lost 0 bases and the J segment 5 bases; nucleotides outside the gene matches: 6. This CDR3 reads CASSPPPSGGSETQYF. CDR3 coding DNA: TGTGCCAGCTCACCACCACCTAGCGGGGGTTCGGAGACCCAGTACTTC.

The rearrangement links TRBV18 to TRBJ2-1, with 13 positions matching TRBD2. Germline loops: CDR1 KGHSH, CDR2 LQKENI. The CDR3 spans 16 residues. V lost 4 bases to trimming and J lost 1 base; unmatched junction nucleotides: 1. The CDR3 region has the DNA TGTGCCAGCTCACTGACTAGCGGGAGGTCCTACAATGAGCAGTTCTTC. As protein: CASSLTSGRSYNEQFF.

The chain has TRBV29-1 and TRBJ2-1; D is perhaps TRBD1 (5 bases). Germline V gives CDR1 SQVTM, CDR2 ANQGSEA. V was pared by 6 bases and J by 5 bases, with 14 bases between. CDR3 size: 13 residues. CDR3 coding DNA: TGCAGCGTAACACGACAGACCAACAATGAGCAGTTCTTC. Translating it yields CSVTRQTNNEQFF.

The chain employs TRBV9 and TRBJ1-4; 9 nucleotides align to TRBD1. After removal of 3 bases from V and 6 bases from J, the junction contained 0 bases not matched to a gene. The CDR3 extends over 13 amino acids. In germline, CDR1 is SGDLS, CDR2 YYNGEE. The DNA for the CDR3 is TGTGCCAGCAGCGGGACAGGGGATGAAAAACTGTTTTTT. Amino acids: CASSGTGDEKLFF.

The sample holds one count of this clone. The chain couples TRBV28 to TRBJ2-7; TRBD2 might be the D (6 bases). Trimming left V 6 bases short and J 0 bases short, with 21 bases between. The V gene's germline CDR1 is MDHEN and CDR2 SYDVKM. This CDR3 is 17 amino acids long. The CDR3 DNA follows: TGTGCCAGCAGCGCGGTATCAGTGGGACTGAGCTCCTACGAGCAGTACTTC. Translated: CASSAVSVGLSSYEQYF.

V gene TRBV6-8 combines with J gene TRBJ1-1; D not certain. Germline V lookup: CDR1 MNHGY, CDR2 SAAAGT. V was shortened by 6 bases and J by 1 base, with 0 bases between the two germline ends. This CDR3 is built from 10 residues. The CDR3 DNA reads TGTGCCAGCAGGAACACTGAAGCTTTCTTT. Amino acids: CASRNTEAFF.

The chain recombines TRBV6-1 with TRBJ1-2; no clear D. This CDR3 has 13 residues. With 5 bases removed from V and 4 bases from J, the gap between germline ends came to 11 bases. Germline V lookup: CDR1 MNHNS, CDR2 SASEGT. The CDR3 bases are TGTGCCAGCAGTTATGACACCAGCTATGGCTACACCTTC. Amino acids: CASSYDTSYGYTF.

The rearrangement joins TRBV6-2 or TRBV6-3 to TRBJ2-5; D might be TRBD2 (5 bases). V lost 6 bases and J lost 3, with 14 bases in between. The CDR3 runs to 14 residues. In germline, CDR1 is MNHEY, CDR2 SVGEGT. DNA of the CDR3: TGTGCCAGCAGCCTTAGGACTGCGAAAGAGACCCAGTACTTC. Its protein is CASSLRTAKETQYF.